Listed here are 8 T cell receptor beta chains from one sample, sequenced in a study of brain T cells in children with intractable seizures. Using immunoSEQ multiplex PCR, the repertoire was profiled, and TCRdb retains in-frame clones only, with some absent. This repertoire shows 75,000 to 80,000 clones, around 93% found once; its top ten account for around 1.4%. The sample consisted of peripheral blood, taken at surgery. These receptors were taken from a boy in the first two years of life with tuberous sclerosis and intractable seizures.

This clone was seen once. This rearrangement joins TRBV29-1 to TRBJ1-3; D is undetermined. V shed 7 bases and J shed 4 bases, with 20 bases lying between them. CDR1 is SQVTM, CDR2 ANQGSEA, per germline. The CDR3 extends over 15 amino acids. The CDR3: CSAHRWAEAGNTIYF. The CDR3 bases are TGCAGCGCCCATCGGTGGGCAGAGGCCGGAAACACCATATATTTT.

The V call is TRBV6-1, the J call TRBJ2-1; unclear D gene. The V end lost 1 base, the J end lost 5 bases, and 12 bases lay between the germline ends. The CDR3 consists of 15 residues. The germline CDR1 and CDR2 sequences are MNHNS and SASEGT. The CDR3 is CASSEDRVHNNEQFF. The DNA for the CDR3 is TGTGCCAGCAGTGAAGATCGAGTCCATAACAATGAGCAGTTCTTC.

The chain carries TRBV4-1 and TRBJ2-3; D may be TRBD2 (5 bases). V lost 2 bases, J lost 2 bases, and 8 bases lay in between. The CDR3 extends over 14 amino acids. Per the germline V gene, CDR1 is MGHRA and CDR2 is YSYEKL. The CDR3 sequence: CASSQLALTDTQYF. CDR3 coding DNA: TGCGCCAGCAGCCAACTAGCTCTCACAGATACGCAGTATTTT.

V is TRBV20-1 and J is TRBJ2-1; the match to TRBD2 covers 8 bases. The V segment lost 2 bases and the J segment 13 bases; nucleotides outside the gene matches: 4. Germline loops: CDR1 DFQATT, CDR2 SNEGSKA (reference sequence). This CDR3 has 11 residues. CDR3 amino acids: CSARREGGQFF. The CDR3 DNA reads as TGCAGTGCTAGACGGGAGGGGGGTCAGTTCTTC.

The V call is TRBV6-6, the J call TRBJ2-3; 9 nucleotides agree with TRBD2. The CDR3 runs to 18 residues. Unmatched junction bases numbered 14, after V lost 5 bases and J lost 2 bases. CDR1 is MNHNY, CDR2 SVGAGI, per germline (reference sequence). In nucleotides, the CDR3 is TGTGCCAGCAGTCACCGGGGGTCTAGCGGGGAGCCCACAGATACGCAGTATTTT. Amino acid sequence: CASSHRGSSGEPTDTQYF.

V is TRBV6-1 and J is TRBJ2-7; possibly TRBD1 or TRBD2 for D (5 bases each). Per the germline V gene, CDR1 is MNHNS and CDR2 is SASEGT. V was shortened by 2 bases and J by 2 bases, with 13 bases between the two germline ends. The CDR3 runs to 15 residues. In DNA, the CDR3 is TGTGCCAGCAGTGAACTCGGGACCGCAACCTACGAGCAGTACTTC. Translation: CASSELGTATYEQYF.

This clone was seen once. The chain uses TRBV19 and TRBJ1-3; D call uncertain. V was trimmed by 6 bases and J by 0 bases, leaving 15 bases between them. The CDR3 is made up of 16 amino acids. The V gene's germline CDR1 is LNHDA and CDR2 SQIVND (reference sequence). As DNA, the CDR3 is TGTGCCAGTAGCACACTCGGCGTTTTCTCTGGAAACACCATATATTTT. Translating it yields CASSTLGVFSGNTIYF. The full variable domain, rest sourced from reference TRBV19 and TRBJ1-3, is DGGITQSPKYLFRKEGQNVTLSCEQNLNHDAMYWYRQDPGQGLRLIYYSQIVNDFQKGDIAEGYSVSREKKESFPLTVTSAQKNPTAFYLCASSTLGVFSGNTIYFGEGSWLTVV.

The chain employs TRBV15 and TRBJ2-7, with a possible D match to TRBD2 (5 bases). Germline CDR1 is LNHNV and CDR2 is YYDKDF (reference sequence). The CDR3 has 14 residues. V gave up 3 bases and J gave up 4 bases, with 13 bases separating them. In DNA form, the CDR3 reads TGTGCCACCAGCAGGTTGAGAGGGTTTTACGAGCAGTACTTC. Translated, it gives CATSRLRGFYEQYF.